A selection of T cell receptor beta chains follows, all from one sample in a study of CD8 T cells in ankylosing spondylitis. From the 5' RACE reads, TCRdb called clonotypes with MiXCR, one entry per CDR3 protein. Among about 240,000 distinct CDR3 sequences listed, 8% to 9.5% were seen once. Sample: blood, either unsorted or a sorted T cell fraction (not recorded which). The receptors here all came from a male donor with ankylosing spondylitis or in good health (not recorded which). The CDR3 runs from the conserved cysteine through the conserved F or W. A D gene is named only where the DNA matches it firmly. Clone size is stated in some rows and not others, as once, few, many or a class when expanded.

CDR3 protein,CDR3 DNA,D gene,clone size,V gene,J gene,CDR3 length
CASSDRSSYNEQFF,TGTGCCAGCAGCGATAGGAGCTCCTACAATGAGCAGTTCTTC,-,many,TRBV7-2,TRBJ2-1,14
CASSLRRPGRQETQYF,TGTGCCAGCAGCTTGCGAAGACCGGGACGTCAAGAGACCCAGTACTTC,-,-,TRBV5-6,TRBJ2-5,16
CSAREASDHEQYF,TGCAGTGCTAGAGAGGCGTCAGATCACGAGCAGTACTTC,-,many,TRBV20-1,TRBJ2-7,13
CASSLGAFGGGQETQYF,TGTGCCAGCAGCTTAGGAGCCTTTGGGGGGGGGCAAGAGACCCAGTACTTC,TRBD2,many,TRBV7-2,TRBJ2-5,17
CASSGQRATYEQYF,TGTGCCAGCAGCGGACAGCGGGCCACCTACGAGCAGTACTTC,-,few,TRBV2,TRBJ2-7,14
CSAPHPTGNYGYTF,TGCAGTGCTCCTCACCCCACGGGGAACTATGGCTACACCTTC,-,many,TRBV20-1,TRBJ1-2,14
CATSAAGNGYTF,TGTGCCACCAGTGCGGCGGGGAATGGCTACACCTTC,-,many,TRBV24-1,TRBJ1-2,12
CASSLASTRVSDEQYF,TGCGCCAGCAGCTTGGCCAGTACGAGAGTTAGCGACGAGCAGTACTTC,-,few,TRBV5-1,TRBJ2-7,16
CSVELHEQFF,TGCAGCGTTGAATTACATGAGCAGTTCTTC,-,few,TRBV29-1,TRBJ2-1,10
CASSPLRGDANYGYTF,TGTGCCAGCAGCCCACTTAGGGGGGACGCTAACTATGGCTACACCTTC,-,many,TRBV7-2,TRBJ1-2,16
CASRDRAHEQFF,TGTGCCAGCAGAGACAGGGCCCATGAGCAGTTCTTC,TRBD1,many,TRBV12-3/TRBV12-4,TRBJ2-1,12
CASSQTLGTDTQYF,TGTGCCAGCAGCCAGACCCTCGGGACAGATACGCAGTATTTT,-,many,TRBV7-2,TRBJ2-3,14
CASSLKVAGVDEQYF,TGTGCCAGCAGTTTAAAGGTAGCGGGAGTCGACGAGCAGTACTTC,TRBD2,many,TRBV27,TRBJ2-7,15
CASSLTRLETQYF,TGTGCCAGCAGTTTGACTAGACTGGAGACCCAGTACTTC,-,many,TRBV12-3/TRBV12-4,TRBJ2-5,13
CASSPDRGGQPQHF,TGCGCCAGCAGCCCGGACAGGGGTGGTCAGCCCCAGCATTTT,TRBD1,many,TRBV5-1,TRBJ1-5,14
CASSPFGGRREAFF,TGTGCCAGCAGTCCATTCGGGGGGAGGCGGGAAGCTTTCTTT,-,many,TRBV27,TRBJ1-1,14
CASSSPTSGTYEQYF,TGTGCCAGCAGCTCCCCGACTAGCGGAACCTACGAGCAGTACTTC,TRBD2,few,TRBV12-3/TRBV12-4,TRBJ2-7,15
CAWSWGSNTEAFF,TGTGCCTGGAGTTGGGGCTCCAACACTGAAGCTTTCTTT,-,few,TRBV30,TRBJ1-1,13
CAWSVTPAEQFF,TGTGCCTGGAGTGTCACCCCGGCTGAGCAGTTCTTC,-,-,TRBV30,TRBJ2-1,12
CASSSHGATEAFF,TGCGCCAGCAGCTCGCATGGGGCCACTGAAGCTTTCTTT,-,many,TRBV5-1,TRBJ1-1,13
CASSSDSNQPQHF,TGTGCCAGCAGTTCTGATAGCAATCAGCCCCAGCATTTT,-,many,TRBV7-2,TRBJ1-5,13
CASSLHYGTETPNYGYTF,TGTGCCAGCAGCTTACATTACGGGACAGAGACCCCAAACTATGGCTACACCTTC,TRBD1,many,TRBV7-9,TRBJ1-2,18
CSVARGVDEAFF,TGCAGCGTTGCCCGAGGGGTAGATGAAGCTTTCTTT,-,few,TRBV29-1,TRBJ1-1,12
CASSPRRGSGNTIYF,TGTGCCAGCTCACCCCGTCGCGGGTCTGGAAACACCATATATTTT,-,-,TRBV18,TRBJ1-3,15
CASSQDSMGGGYTF,TGCGCCAGCAGCCAAGACAGTATGGGCGGTGGCTACACCTTC,-,few,TRBV4-3,TRBJ1-2,14
CASSLATSRVDEQFF,TGTGCCAGCAGCTTAGCCACTAGTCGGGTGGATGAGCAGTTCTTC,-,many,TRBV7-9,TRBJ2-1,15
CASSPGDYLGGYTF,TGTGCCAGCAGTCCGGGGGACTACCTCGGAGGCTACACCTTC,-,many,TRBV12-3/TRBV12-4,TRBJ1-2,14
CAYSRLAREQFF,TGTGCCTACTCCCGACTAGCGCGGGAGCAGTTCTTC,TRBD2,many,TRBV30,TRBJ2-1,12
CASSHQGAGERNIQYF,TGTGCCAGCAGCCATCAGGGGGCGGGGGAAAGGAACATTCAGTACTTC,-,many,TRBV7-9,TRBJ2-4,16
CSVGGGSSGNTIYF,TGCAGCGTTGGGGGCGGGAGCTCTGGAAACACCATATATTTT,-,few,TRBV29-1,TRBJ1-3,14
CASSPGQPEGQPQHF,TGCGCCAGCAGCCCGGGCCAACCCGAAGGTCAGCCCCAGCATTTT,-,few,TRBV5-1,TRBJ1-5,15
CASSSRTGANTGELFF,TGCGCCAGCAGCTCCAGGACAGGGGCGAACACCGGGGAGCTGTTTTTT,TRBD1,few,TRBV5-1,TRBJ2-2,16
CAISPGLAGPSGANVLTF,TGTGCCATCAGCCCGGGACTAGCGGGCCCCTCTGGGGCCAACGTCCTGACTTTC,TRBD2,-,TRBV4-1,TRBJ2-6,18
CASSPPGAGYEQYF,TGTGCCAGCTCACCACCGGGGGCAGGGTACGAGCAGTACTTC,-,few,TRBV18,TRBJ2-7,14
CASSLGRPNQPQHF,TGTGCCAGCAGCTTAGGTAGGCCCAATCAGCCCCAGCATTTT,-,few,TRBV7-2,TRBJ1-5,14
CASSLGQGSTGELFF,TGTGCCAGCAGCTTAGGACAGGGAAGTACCGGGGAGCTGTTTTTT,TRBD1,many,TRBV7-9,TRBJ2-2,15
CASSSTGESNQPQHF,TGCGCCAGCAGTTCGACAGGGGAAAGCAATCAGCCCCAGCATTTT,TRBD1,many,TRBV5-1,TRBJ1-5,15
CATSRALAGSTDTQYF,TGTGCCACCAGCAGAGCCCTAGCGGGTAGCACAGATACGCAGTATTTT,TRBD2,-,TRBV15,TRBJ2-3,16
CSVETPTSTEAFF,TGCAGCGTTGAAACTCCCACGAGCACTGAAGCTTTCTTT,-,many,TRBV29-1,TRBJ1-1,13
CASSIDGGTKGGEQYF,TGTGCCAGTAGTATAGATGGTGGGACCAAGGGAGGCGAGCAGTACTTC,-,many,TRBV19,TRBJ2-7,16
CASSQIRGKNIQYF,TGTGCCAGCAGCCAGATCAGGGGTAAAAACATTCAGTACTTC,-,many,TRBV11-2,TRBJ2-4,14
CASSPMGGRTNEQFF,TGTGCCAGCAGCCCCATGGGGGGGAGGACCAACGAGCAGTTCTTC,TRBD2,many,TRBV7-2,TRBJ2-1,15
CASTLDRGGKLFF,TGTGCCAGCACCCTGGATAGGGGCGGAAAACTGTTTTTT,-,many,TRBV12-3/TRBV12-4,TRBJ1-4,13
CASTRGGANTGELFF,TGTGCCAGCACTCGGGGGGGCGCGAACACCGGGGAGCTGTTTTTT,TRBD2,many,TRBV12-3/TRBV12-4,TRBJ2-2,15
CASSLPGGVGTQYF,TGTGCCAGCAGTTTACCAGGGGGTGTGGGGACCCAGTACTTC,TRBD1,many,TRBV12-3/TRBV12-4,TRBJ2-5,14
CASTSPRTGMGYEQYF,TGTGCCAGCACTTCTCCTCGGACAGGGATGGGCTACGAGCAGTACTTC,TRBD1,many,TRBV25-1,TRBJ2-7,16
CASSYDRIYGYTF,TGTGCCAGCAGTTACGACAGGATCTATGGCTACACCTTC,-,many,TRBV6-2/TRBV6-3,TRBJ1-2,13
CASSLTSGGLPYTDTQYF,TGTGCCAGCAGTTTGACTAGCGGGGGGCTTCCGTACACAGATACGCAGTATTTT,TRBD2,many,TRBV12-3/TRBV12-4,TRBJ2-3,18
CSARDVENYEQYF,TGCAGTGCTAGAGATGTGGAAAACTACGAGCAGTACTTC,-,many,TRBV20-1,TRBJ2-7,13
CASETSANTGELFF,TGTGCCAGCGAAACTAGCGCGAACACCGGGGAGCTGTTTTTT,TRBD2,-,TRBV28,TRBJ2-2,14
CASSRDRWPYSYTF,TGTGCCAGCTCACGGGACAGATGGCCCTATAGCTACACCTTC,TRBD1,-,TRBV18,TRBJ1-2,14
CASLTELNQETQYF,TGTGCCAGCTTGACGGAGCTAAACCAAGAGACCCAGTACTTC,-,many,TRBV6-1,TRBJ2-5,14
CASSLEYVEAFF,TGTGCCAGCAGCTTAGAGTATGTCGAAGCTTTCTTT,-,-,TRBV7-9,TRBJ1-1,12
CSVTSGETQYF,TGCAGCGTTACTAGCGGAGAGACCCAGTACTTC,TRBD2,many,TRBV29-1,TRBJ2-5,11